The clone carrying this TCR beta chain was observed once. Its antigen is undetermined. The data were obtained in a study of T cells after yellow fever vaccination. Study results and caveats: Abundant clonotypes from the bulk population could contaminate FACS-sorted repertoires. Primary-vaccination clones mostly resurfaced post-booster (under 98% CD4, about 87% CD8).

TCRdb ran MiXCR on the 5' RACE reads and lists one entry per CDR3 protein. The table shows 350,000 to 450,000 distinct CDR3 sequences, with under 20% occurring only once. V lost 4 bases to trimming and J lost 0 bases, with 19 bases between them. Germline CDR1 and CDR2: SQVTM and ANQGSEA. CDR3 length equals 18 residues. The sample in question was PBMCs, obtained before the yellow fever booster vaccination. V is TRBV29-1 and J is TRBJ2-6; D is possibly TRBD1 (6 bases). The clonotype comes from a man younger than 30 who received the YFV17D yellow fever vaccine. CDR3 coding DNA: TGCAGCGTTGTCCTGGGGGACACCCGATTCTCTGGGGCCAACGTCCTGACTTTC. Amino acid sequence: CSVVLGDTRFSGANVLTF.